The entry below describes one T cell receptor beta chain. What it binds is unknown. The sample contains more than one DNA sequence encoding this CDR3. TCRdb's table, derived via immunoSEQ multiplex PCR, lists solely in-frame clones and lacks some. The sample shows about 120,000 clones, about 91% of them seen only once. Trimming stripped 4 bases from V and 2 bases from J, with 8 bases between. Germline assignment: CDR1 LGHDT and CDR2 YNNKEL (reference sequence). CDR3 length: 13 amino acids. The data originate from a study of T cell responses to AZD1222 COVID-19 vaccine. On the study more broadly: Second-dose groups at about 4 or about 12 weeks were pooled.

Study findings and constraints: The donor cohort was predominantly white British with a female majority, and clonal diversity may have been underestimated. Only 5 or 6 people who got AZD1222 tested seropositive at baseline.

The sample was peripheral blood, taken on day 0 of AZD1222 vaccination. This clonotype was obtained from an adult in good health. The J gene is TRBJ1-2, the V gene TRBV3-1 (or the pseudogene TRBV3-2), with a weak D call TRBD1 (5 bases). The CDR3 reads CASSPTENYGYTF. CDR3 bases: TGTGCCAGCAGCCCGACAGAAAACTATGGCTACACCTTC.